This is a list of T cell receptor beta chains from one sample in a study of blood T cell repertoires in COVID-19. Produced via immunoSEQ multiplex PCR; TCRdb's table is partial and in-frame only. The table includes approximately 220,000 clones, 86% detected once. Sequencing was done on a sample of peripheral blood. These receptors were taken from a woman aged 50 to 65 with acute or convalescent COVID-19. The CDR3 runs from the conserved cysteine through the conserved F or W.

TRBV6-6,15,CATAGTVYSNQPQHF
TRBV11-3,14,CASSLIGLTYEQYF
TRBV5-1,16,CASSFQGGGSYEKLFF
TRBV19,12,CASRGAGTEAFF
TRBV7-2,14,CASSLRGSGNTIYF
TRBV11-2,14,CASTWGQGYEKLFF
TRBV3-1/TRBV3-2,15,CASSGGQGALGEQYF
TRBV4-2,17,CASSPAETSGYDNEQFF
TRBV24-1,11,CATSYNGELFF
TRBV5-1,14,CASSSQGADYGYTF
TRBV30,17,CAWSVLGTVATNEKLFF
TRBV13,15,CASSFGGQGGIEQYF
TRBV7-9,14,CASSLVGRTGKAFF
TRBV18,17,CASSPGVSGGSGQPQHF
TRBV3-1/TRBV3-2,12,CASSQDSRAQYF
TRBV28,14,CASSLTPSSYEQYF
TRBV7-2,13,CASSFRQLYGYTF
TRBV3-1/TRBV3-2,13,CASSRQASYEQYF
TRBV5-1,14,CASSRTSGTYEQYF
TRBV6-4,14,CASSLGLEIGEQFF
TRBV9,15,CASSVGQGWNQPQHF
TRBV6-6,15,CASSFPGEQTGELFF
TRBV5-8,15,CASSLGTGRMYEQYF
TRBV18,13,CASSPSGINEQYF
TRBV7-2,13,CASSWSIEETQYF
TRBV24-1,17,CATSDEGLAGGRNTQYF
TRBV5-1,14,CASSPGTNQETQYF
TRBV10-2,17,CASSEFGGDSSYNEQFF
TRBV5-4,16,CASSLAGKAGTDTQYF
TRBV21-1,14,CASAGERERNEQFF
TRBV7-2,16,CASSRVAGGYQETQYF